This T cell receptor (beta chain) came from a study of blood T cell repertoires in COVID-19. Study details: Samples of COVID-19 (acute and convalescent) were obtained from the United States, Italy and Spain. T cells, B-cell-depleted T cells, or PBMCs supplied cDNA or gDNA.

CDR3 length equals 15 residues. The germline gives CDR1 LGHNA, CDR2 YSLEER. The V and J ends lost 2 bases and 4 bases, in that order; junction bases with no gene match: 7. As originally analysed: Nucleated cell counts were estimated from reference gene primer amplification. Assay used: immunoSEQ multiplex PCR; TCRdb lists only in-frame clones, some missing. Clone size and V and J calls were adopted from that table, with D and trimming inferred from the DNA. Of around 250,000 clones in the sample, approximately 85% were seen once. The chain joins TRBV4-3 to TRBJ2-5, with TRBD2 matching over 7 bases. The receptor comes from a man aged 45-60 years with active or convalescent COVID-19. The sample taken for sequencing was peripheral blood. CDR3 nucleotide sequence: TGCGCCAGCAGCCAATCGCTCGGGGGGAGAGAGACCCAGTACTTC. Protein product: CASSQSLGGRETQYF.